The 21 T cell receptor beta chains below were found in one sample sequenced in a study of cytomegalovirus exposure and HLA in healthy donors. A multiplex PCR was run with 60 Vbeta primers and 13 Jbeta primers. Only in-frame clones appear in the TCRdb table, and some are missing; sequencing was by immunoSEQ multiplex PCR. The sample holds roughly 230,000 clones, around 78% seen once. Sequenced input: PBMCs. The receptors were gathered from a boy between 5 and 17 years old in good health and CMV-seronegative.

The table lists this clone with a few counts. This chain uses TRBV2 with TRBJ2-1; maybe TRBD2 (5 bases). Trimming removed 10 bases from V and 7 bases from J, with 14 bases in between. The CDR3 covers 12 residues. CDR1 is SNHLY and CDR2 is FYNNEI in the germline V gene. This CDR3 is CAIIRGRNEQFF. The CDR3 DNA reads TGTGCCATAATCCGGGGAAGGAATGAGCAGTTCTTC.

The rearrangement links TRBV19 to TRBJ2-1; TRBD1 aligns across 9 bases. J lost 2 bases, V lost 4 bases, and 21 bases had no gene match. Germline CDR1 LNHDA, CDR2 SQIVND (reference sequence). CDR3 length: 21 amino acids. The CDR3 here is CASSTPSLPDRGSPAYNEQFF. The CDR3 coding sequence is TGTGCCAGTAGTACGCCGTCCCTTCCGGACAGGGGCTCGCCGGCCTACAATGAGCAGTTCTTC.

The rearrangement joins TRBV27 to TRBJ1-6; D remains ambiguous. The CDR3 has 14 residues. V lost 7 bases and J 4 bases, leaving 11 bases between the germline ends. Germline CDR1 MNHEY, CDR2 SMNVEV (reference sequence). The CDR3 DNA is TGTGCCAGCACCCCCTCGCGGTATAATTCACCCCTCCACTTT. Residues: CASTPSRYNSPLHF.

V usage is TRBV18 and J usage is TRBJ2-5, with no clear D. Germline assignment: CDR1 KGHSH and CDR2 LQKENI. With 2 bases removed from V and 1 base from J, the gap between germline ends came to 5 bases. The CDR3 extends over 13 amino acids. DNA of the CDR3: TGTGCCAGCTCACCATCCCGCCAAGAGACCCAGTACTTC. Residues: CASSPSRQETQYF.

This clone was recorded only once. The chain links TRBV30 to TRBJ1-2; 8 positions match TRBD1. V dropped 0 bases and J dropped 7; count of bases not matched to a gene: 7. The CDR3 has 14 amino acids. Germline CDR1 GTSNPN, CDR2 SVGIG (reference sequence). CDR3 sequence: CAWSVRVQGGGYTF. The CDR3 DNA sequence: TGTGCCTGGAGTGTACGAGTACAGGGGGGTGGCTACACCTTC.

CDR3 region: CASSSQGAVEKLFF. In DNA, the CDR3 is TGTGCCAGCAGCTCACAGGGGGCTGTAGAAAAACTGTTTTTT. The rearrangement links TRBV7-2 to TRBJ1-4; 9 bases fit TRBD1. From germline, CDR1 is SGHTA and CDR2 FQGNSA. CDR3 length equals 14 residues. V was clipped by 4 bases and J by 8 bases; unmatched bases: 5.

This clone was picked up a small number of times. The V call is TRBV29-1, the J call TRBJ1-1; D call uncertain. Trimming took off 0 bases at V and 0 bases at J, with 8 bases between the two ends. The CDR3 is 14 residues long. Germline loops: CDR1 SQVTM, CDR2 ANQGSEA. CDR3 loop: CSVEDRRLNTEAFF. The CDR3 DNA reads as TGCAGCGTTGAAGATCGGCGGTTGAACACTGAAGCTTTCTTT.

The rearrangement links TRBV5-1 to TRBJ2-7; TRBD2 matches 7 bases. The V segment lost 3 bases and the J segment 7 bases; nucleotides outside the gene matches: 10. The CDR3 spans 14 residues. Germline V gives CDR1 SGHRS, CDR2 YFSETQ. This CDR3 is CASSWLGAGEEQYF. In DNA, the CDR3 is TGCGCCAGCAGCTGGCTTGGGGCGGGGGAAGAGCAGTACTTC.

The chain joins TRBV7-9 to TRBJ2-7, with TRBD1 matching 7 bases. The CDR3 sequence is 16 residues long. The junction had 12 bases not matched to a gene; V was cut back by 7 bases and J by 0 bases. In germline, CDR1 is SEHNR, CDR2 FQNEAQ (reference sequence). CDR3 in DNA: TGTGCCAGCAACTCCCCAGCCAGGGGGTTCTCCTACGAGCAGTACTTC. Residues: CASNSPARGFSYEQYF.

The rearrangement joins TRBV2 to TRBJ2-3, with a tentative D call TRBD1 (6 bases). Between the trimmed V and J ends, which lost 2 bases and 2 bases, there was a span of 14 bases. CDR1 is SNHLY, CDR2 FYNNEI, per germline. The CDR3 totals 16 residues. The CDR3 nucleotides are TGTGCCAGCAGTGAATTTGGGACACCTCACACAGATACGCAGTATTTT. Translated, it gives CASSEFGTPHTDTQYF.

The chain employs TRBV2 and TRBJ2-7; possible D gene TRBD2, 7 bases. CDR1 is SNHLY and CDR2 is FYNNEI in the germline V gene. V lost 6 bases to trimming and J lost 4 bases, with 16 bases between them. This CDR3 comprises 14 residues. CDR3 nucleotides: TGTGCCAGCAGGAGGGACACGGGGGGATACGAGCAGTACTTC. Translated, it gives CASRRDTGGYEQYF.

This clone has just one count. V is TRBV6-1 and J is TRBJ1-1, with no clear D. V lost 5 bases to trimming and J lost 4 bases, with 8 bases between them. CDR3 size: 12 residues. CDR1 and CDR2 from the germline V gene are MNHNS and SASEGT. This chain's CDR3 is CASSRLGTEAFF. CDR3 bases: TGTGCCAGCAGTAGACTGGGCACTGAAGCTTTCTTT.

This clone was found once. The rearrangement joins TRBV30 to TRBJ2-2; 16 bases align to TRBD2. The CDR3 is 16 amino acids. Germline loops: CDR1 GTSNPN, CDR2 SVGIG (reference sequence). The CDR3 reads CALWGLAGGPSGELFF. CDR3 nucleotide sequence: TGTGCATTGTGGGGACTAGCGGGAGGGCCAAGCGGGGAGCTGTTTTTT.

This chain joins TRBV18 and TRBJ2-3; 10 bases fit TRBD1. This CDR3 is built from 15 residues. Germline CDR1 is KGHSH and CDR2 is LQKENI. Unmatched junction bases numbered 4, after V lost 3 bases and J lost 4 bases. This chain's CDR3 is CASSPGTGVPDTQYF. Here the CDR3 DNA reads TGTGCCAGCTCACCGGGGACAGGGGTCCCAGATACGCAGTATTTT.

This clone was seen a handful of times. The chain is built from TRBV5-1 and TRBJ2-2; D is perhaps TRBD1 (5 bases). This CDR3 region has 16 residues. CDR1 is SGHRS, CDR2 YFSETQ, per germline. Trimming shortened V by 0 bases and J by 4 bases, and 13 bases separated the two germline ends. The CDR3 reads CASSLVSQGGTGELFF. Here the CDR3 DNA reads TGCGCCAGCAGCTTGGTTTCGCAGGGCGGCACCGGGGAGCTGTTTTTT.

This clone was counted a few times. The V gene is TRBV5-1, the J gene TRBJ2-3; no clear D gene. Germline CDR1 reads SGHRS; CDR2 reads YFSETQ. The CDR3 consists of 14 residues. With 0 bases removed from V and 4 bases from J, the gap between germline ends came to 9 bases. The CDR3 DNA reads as TGCGCCAGCAGCTTGGGCAGTTTGGCAGATACGCAGTATTTT. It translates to CASSLGSLADTQYF. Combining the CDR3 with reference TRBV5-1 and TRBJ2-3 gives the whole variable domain KAGVTQTPRYLIKTRGQQVTLSCSPISGHRSVSWYQQTPGQGLQFLFEYFSETQRNKGNFPGRFSGRQFSNSRSEMNVSTLELGDSALYLCASSLGSLADTQYFGPGTRLTVL.

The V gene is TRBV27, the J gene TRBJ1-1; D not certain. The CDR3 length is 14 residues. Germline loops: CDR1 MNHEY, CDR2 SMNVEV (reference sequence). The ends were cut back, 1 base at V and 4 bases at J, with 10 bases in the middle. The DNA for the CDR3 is TGTGCCAGCAGTTTATATGTTTCGAGCACTGAAGCTTTCTTT. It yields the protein CASSLYVSSTEAFF.

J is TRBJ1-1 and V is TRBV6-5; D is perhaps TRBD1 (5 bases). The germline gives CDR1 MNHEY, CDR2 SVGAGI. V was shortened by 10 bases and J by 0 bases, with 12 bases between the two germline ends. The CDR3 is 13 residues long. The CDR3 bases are TGTGCCACTGCTATGGACATGAACACTGAAGCTTTCTTT. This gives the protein CATAMDMNTEAFF.

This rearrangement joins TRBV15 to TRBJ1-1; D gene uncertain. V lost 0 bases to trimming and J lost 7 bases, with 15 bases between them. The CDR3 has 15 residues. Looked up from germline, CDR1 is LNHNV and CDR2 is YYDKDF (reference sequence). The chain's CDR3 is CATSRDFTPAVEAFF. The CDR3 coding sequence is TGTGCCACCAGCAGAGATTTTACACCAGCGGTTGAAGCTTTCTTT.

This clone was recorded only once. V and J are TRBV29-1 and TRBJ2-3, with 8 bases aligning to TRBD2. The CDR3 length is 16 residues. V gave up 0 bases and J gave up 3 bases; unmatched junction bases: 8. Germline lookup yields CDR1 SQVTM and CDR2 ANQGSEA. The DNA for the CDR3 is TGCAGCGTTGAAGACCCAGGGACTAGTTATACAGATACGCAGTATTTT. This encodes CSVEDPGTSYTDTQYF.

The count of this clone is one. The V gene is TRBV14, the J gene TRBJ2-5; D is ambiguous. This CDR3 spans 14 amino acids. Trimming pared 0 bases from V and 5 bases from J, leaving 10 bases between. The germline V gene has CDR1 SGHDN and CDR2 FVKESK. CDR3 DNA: TGTGCCAGCAGCCAAGACAGGCTTAGGGAGACCCAGTACTTC. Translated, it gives CASSQDRLRETQYF.